The TCR beta chain described here comes from a study of cytomegalovirus exposure and HLA in healthy donors. Study results and caveats: A later analysis showed HLA-associated TCR beta chains outstripping equally common others in clonal expansion. Across donors, sequencing depth was assumed by presence/absence analyses to be roughly uniform. There were around 160 TCR beta chains listed as cytomegalovirus-associated.

Germline values: CDR1 SGHAT, CDR2 FQNNGV. This CDR3 is built from 16 residues. J gave up 3 bases and V 0 bases, and 4 bases lay outside the gene matches. Researchers ran the PCR with 60 Vbeta and 13 Jbeta primers. Sequencing used immunoSEQ multiplex PCR; TCRdb keeps in-frame clones, though not all of them. The top ten clones hold 13% of a sample with 150,000 to 200,000 clones, 75% to 85% of them seen once. Note on this clone: Its antigen is currently unknown.

The sequencing input was PBMCs. The sequence was collected from a woman aged 50 to 60 in good health and CMV-seronegative. V and J are TRBV11-2 and TRBJ2-7; TRBD2 aligns across 11 bases. Written as DNA, the CDR3 is TGTGCCAGCAGCTTAGAAGTACTAGCGGGAGTCTACGAGCAGTACTTC. It codes for CASSLEVLAGVYEQYF. Full variable domain (rest looked up from reference TRBV11-2 and TRBJ2-7): EAGVAQSPRYKIIEKRQSVAFWCNPISGHATLYWYQQILGQGPKLLIQFQNNGVVDDSQLPKDRFSAERLKGVDSTLKIQPAKLEDSAVYLCASSLEVLAGVYEQYFGPGTRLTVT.